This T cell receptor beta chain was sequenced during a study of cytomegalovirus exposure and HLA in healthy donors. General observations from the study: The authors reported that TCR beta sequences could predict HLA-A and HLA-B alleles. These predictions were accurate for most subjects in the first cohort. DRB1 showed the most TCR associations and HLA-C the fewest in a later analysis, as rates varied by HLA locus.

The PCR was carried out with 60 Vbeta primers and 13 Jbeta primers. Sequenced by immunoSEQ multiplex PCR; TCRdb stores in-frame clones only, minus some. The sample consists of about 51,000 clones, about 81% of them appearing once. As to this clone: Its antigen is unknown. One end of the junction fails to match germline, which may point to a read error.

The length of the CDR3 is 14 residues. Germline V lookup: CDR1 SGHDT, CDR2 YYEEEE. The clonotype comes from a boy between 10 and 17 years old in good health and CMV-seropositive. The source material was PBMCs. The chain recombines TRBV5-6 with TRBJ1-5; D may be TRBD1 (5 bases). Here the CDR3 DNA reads TGTGCCAGCAGCCATTGGGGAGGGGCTCAGTCCCAGCATTTT. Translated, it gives CASSHWGGAQSQHF.